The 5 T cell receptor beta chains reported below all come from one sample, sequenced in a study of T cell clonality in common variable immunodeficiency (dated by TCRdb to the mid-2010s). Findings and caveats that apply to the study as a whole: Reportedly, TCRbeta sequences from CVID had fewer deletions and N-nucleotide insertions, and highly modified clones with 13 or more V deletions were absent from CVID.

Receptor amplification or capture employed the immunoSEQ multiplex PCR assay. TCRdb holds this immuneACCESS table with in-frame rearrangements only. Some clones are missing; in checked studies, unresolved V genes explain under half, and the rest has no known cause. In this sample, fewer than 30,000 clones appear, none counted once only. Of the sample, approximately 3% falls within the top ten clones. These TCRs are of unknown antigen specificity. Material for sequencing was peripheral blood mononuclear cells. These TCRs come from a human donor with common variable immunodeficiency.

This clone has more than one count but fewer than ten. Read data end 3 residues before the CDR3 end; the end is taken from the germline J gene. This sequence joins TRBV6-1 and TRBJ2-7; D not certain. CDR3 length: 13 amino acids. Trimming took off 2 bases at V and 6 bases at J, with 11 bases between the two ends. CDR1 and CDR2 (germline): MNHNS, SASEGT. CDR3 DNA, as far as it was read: TGTGCCAGCAGTGAACCACAGACCTCCGAG. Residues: CASSEPQTSE. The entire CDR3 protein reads CASSEPQTSEQYF.

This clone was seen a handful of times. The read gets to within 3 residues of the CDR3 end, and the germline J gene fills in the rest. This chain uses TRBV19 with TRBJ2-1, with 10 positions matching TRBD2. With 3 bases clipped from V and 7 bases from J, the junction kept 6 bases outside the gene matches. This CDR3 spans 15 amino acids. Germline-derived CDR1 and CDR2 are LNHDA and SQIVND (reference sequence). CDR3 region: CASSISSSGSNEQFF. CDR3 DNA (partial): TGTGCCAGTAGTATCTCGTCTAGCGGGAGTAATGAG.

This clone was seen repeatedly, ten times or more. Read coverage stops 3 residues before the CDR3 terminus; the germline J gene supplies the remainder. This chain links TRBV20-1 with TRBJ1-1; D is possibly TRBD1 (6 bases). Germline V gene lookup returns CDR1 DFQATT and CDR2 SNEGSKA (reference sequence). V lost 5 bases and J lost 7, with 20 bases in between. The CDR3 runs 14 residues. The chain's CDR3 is CSAELDRIGGEAFF. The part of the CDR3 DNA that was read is TGCAGTGCTGAATTGGACCGAATAGGGGGTGAA.

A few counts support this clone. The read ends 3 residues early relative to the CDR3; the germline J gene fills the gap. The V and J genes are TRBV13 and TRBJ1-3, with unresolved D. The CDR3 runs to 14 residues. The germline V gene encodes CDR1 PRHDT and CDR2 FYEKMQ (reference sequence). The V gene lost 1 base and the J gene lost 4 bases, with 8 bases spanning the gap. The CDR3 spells CASSLAKLGNTIYF. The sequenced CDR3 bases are TGTGCCAGCAGCTTAGCTAAGTTGGGAAACACC.

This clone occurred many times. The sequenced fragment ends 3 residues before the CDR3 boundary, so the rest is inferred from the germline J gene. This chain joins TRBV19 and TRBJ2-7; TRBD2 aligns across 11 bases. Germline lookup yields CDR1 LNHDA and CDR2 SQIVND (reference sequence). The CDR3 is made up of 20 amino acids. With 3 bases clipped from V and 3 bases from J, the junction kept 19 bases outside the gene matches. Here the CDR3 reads CASSMAPSASGRSKSYEQYF. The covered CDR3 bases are TGTGCCAGTAGTATGGCCCCCTCGGCTAGCGGGAGGTCCAAGAGCTACGAG.